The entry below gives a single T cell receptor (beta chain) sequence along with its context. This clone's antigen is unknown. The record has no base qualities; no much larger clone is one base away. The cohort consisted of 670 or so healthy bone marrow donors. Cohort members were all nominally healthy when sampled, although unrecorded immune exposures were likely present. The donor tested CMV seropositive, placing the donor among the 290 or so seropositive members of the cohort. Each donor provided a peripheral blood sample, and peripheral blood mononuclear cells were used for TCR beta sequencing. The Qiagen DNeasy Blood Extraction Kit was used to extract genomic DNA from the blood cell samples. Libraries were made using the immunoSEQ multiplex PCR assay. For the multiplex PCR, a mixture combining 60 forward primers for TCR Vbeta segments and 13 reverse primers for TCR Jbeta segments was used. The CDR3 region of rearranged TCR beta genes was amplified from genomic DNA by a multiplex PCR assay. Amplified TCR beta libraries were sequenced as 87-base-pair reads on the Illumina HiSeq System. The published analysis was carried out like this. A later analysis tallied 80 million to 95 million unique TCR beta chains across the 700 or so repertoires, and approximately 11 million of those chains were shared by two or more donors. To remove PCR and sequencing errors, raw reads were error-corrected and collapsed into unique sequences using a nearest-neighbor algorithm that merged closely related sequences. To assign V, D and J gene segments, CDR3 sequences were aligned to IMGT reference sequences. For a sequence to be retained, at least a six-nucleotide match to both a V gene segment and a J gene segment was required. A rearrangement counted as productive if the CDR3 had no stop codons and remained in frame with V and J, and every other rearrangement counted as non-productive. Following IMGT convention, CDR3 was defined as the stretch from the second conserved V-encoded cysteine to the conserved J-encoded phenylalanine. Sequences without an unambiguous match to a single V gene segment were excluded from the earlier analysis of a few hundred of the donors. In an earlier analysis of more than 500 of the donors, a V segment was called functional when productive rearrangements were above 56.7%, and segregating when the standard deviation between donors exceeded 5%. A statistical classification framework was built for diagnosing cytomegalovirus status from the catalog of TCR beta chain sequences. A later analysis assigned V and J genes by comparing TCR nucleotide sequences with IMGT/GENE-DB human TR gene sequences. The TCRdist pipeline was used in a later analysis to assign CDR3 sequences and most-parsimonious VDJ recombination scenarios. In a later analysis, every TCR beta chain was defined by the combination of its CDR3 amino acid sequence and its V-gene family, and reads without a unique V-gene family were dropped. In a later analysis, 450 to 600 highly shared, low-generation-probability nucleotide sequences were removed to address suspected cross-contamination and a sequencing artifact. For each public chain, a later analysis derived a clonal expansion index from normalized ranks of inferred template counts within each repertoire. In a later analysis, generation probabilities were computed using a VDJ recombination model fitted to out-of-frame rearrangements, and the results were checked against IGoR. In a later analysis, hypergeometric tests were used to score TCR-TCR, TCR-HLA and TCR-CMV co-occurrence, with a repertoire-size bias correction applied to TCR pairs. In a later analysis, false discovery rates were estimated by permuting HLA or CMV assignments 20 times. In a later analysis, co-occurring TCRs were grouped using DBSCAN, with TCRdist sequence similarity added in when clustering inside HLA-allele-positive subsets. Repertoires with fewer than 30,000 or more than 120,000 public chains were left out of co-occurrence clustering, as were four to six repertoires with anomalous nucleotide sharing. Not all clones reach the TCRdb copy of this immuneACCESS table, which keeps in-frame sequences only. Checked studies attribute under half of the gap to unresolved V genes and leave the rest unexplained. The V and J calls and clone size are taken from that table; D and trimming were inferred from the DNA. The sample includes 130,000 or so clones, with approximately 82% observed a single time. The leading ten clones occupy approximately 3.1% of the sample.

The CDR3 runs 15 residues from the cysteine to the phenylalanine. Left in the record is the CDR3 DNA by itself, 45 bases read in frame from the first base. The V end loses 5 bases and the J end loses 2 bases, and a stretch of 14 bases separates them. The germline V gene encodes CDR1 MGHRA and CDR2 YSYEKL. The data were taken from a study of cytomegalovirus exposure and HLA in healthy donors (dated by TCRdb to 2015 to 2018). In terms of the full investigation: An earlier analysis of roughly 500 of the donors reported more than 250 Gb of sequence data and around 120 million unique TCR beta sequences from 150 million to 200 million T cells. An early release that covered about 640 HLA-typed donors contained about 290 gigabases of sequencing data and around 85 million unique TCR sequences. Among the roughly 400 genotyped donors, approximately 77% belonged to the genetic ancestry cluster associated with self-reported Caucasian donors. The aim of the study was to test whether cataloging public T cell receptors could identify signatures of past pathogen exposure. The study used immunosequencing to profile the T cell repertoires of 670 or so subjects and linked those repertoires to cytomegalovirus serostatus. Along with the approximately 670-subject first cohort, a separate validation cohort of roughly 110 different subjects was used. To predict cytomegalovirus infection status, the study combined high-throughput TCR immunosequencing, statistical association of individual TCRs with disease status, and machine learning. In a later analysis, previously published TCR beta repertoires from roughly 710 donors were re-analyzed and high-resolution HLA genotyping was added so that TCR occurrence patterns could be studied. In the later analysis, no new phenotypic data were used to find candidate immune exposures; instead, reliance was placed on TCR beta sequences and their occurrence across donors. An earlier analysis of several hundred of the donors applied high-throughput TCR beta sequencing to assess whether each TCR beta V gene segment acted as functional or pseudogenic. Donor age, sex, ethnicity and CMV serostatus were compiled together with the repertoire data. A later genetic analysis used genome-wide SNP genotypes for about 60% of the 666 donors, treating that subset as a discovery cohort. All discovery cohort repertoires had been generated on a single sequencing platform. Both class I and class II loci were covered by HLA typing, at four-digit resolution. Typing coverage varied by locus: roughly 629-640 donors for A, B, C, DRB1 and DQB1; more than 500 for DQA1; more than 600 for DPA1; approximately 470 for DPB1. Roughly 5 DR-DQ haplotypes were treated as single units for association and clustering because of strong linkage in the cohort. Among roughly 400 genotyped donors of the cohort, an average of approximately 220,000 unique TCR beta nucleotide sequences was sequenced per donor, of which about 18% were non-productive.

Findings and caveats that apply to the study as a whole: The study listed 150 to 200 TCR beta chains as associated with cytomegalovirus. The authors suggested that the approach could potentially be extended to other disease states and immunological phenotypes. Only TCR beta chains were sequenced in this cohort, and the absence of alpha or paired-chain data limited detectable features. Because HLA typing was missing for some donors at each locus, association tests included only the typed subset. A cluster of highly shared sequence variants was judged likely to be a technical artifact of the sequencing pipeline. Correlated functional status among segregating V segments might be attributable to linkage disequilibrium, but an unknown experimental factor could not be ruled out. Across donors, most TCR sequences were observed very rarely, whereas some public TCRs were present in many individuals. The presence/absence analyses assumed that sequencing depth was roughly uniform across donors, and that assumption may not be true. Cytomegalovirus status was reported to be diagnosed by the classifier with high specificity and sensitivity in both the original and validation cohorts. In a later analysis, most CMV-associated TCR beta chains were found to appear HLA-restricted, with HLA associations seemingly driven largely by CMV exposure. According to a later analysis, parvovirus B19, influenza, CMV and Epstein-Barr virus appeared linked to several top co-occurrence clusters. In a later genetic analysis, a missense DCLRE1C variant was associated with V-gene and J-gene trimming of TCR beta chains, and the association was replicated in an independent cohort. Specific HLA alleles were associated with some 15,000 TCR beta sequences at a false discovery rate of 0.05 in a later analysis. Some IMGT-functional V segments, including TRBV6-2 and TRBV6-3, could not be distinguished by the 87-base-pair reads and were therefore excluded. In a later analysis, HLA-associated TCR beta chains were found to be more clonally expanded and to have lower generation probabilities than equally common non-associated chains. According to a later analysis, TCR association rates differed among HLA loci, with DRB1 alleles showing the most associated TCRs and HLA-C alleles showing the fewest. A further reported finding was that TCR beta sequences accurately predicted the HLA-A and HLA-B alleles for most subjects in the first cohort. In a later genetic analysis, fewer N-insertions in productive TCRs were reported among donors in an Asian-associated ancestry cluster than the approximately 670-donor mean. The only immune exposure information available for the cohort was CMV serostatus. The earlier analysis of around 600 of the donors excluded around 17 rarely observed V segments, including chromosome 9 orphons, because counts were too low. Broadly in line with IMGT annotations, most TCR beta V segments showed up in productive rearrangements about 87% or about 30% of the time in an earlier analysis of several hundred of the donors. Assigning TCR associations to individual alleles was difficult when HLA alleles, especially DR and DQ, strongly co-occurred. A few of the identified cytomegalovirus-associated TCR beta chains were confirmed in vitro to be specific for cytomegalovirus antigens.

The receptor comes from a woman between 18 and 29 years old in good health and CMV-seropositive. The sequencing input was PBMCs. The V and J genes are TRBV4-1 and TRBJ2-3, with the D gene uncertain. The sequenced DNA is TGCGCCAGCAGCTATGGAGCTAGTCCCACAGATACGCAGTATTTT. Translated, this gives CASSYGASPTDTQYF.